Listed here are 26 T cell receptor beta chains from one sample, sequenced in a study of T cell responses to AZD1222 COVID-19 vaccine. Here immunoSEQ multiplex PCR was the method, and the copy in TCRdb shows in-frame clones only, minus some. In the table there are about 110,000 clones, under 95% of which are singletons. Sequenced material: peripheral blood, taken 28 days after the second AZD1222 dose. All receptors come from an adult who received the AZD1222 COVID-19 vaccine.

The rearrangement joins TRBV12-5 to TRBJ2-1; D gene ambiguous. CDR3 length equals 12 residues. The V gene lost 1 base and the J gene lost 7 bases, with 5 bases spanning the gap. The germline gives CDR1 LGHNT, CDR2 FRNRAP. This chain's CDR3 is CASGLEGNEQFF. The CDR3 coding sequence is TGTGCTAGTGGTTTGGAGGGAAATGAGCAGTTCTTC.

This clone showed up just a few times. The chain links TRBV9 to TRBJ1-1; D ambiguous. Germline V gene lookup returns CDR1 SGDLS and CDR2 YYNGEE. This CDR3 has 10 amino acids. V lost 6 bases and J 11 bases, leaving 11 bases between the germline ends. The CDR3 DNA follows: TGTGCCAGCAATAGAGACCCCGCTTTCTTT. Translated: CASNRDPAFF.

This sequence joins TRBV7-8 and TRBJ2-1; D ambiguous. The CDR3 loop spans 14 amino acids. Germline V gene data show CDR1 as SGHVS and CDR2 as FQNEAQ. V lost 2 bases, J lost 7 bases, and 12 bases lay in between. CDR3 nucleotides: TGTGCCAGCAGCTTAACAACGGGTCGGAATGAGCAGTTCTTC. This encodes CASSLTTGRNEQFF.

V usage is TRBV18 and J usage is TRBJ1-4; D is unresolved. CDR1 KGHSH and CDR2 LQKENI come from the germline V gene. V shed 5 bases and J shed 8 bases, with 18 bases lying between them. This CDR3 has 15 amino acids. The CDR3 region has the DNA TGTGCCAGCTCAATGGTGGACTCGCTATGGGAAAAACTGTTTTTT. As protein: CASSMVDSLWEKLFF.

The gene calls are TRBV30 and TRBJ2-1; no definite D call. V was trimmed by 3 bases and J by 3 bases, leaving 9 bases between them. The CDR3 is made up of 13 amino acids. Germline V lookup: CDR1 GTSNPN, CDR2 SVGIG (reference sequence). Here the CDR3 DNA reads TGTGCCTGGAGCTTGGGCCGCTACAATGAGCAGTTCTTC. Protein sequence: CAWSLGRYNEQFF.

The V gene is TRBV19, the J gene TRBJ1-6, with D unresolved. Germline-derived CDR1 and CDR2 are LNHDA and SQIVND (reference sequence). The CDR3 covers 14 residues. With 2 bases removed from V and 3 bases from J, the gap between germline ends came to 5 bases. The CDR3 is CASSITVYNSPLHF. The CDR3 nucleotides are TGTGCCAGTAGTATAACGGTCTATAATTCACCCCTCCACTTT.

CDR3 amino acids: CASSLWGLNTGELFF. The CDR3 coding sequence is TGTGCCAGCAGCTTATGGGGACTAAACACCGGGGAGCTGTTTTTT. This chain joins TRBV7-9 and TRBJ2-2; TRBD2 aligns across 7 bases. There are 15 residues in the CDR3. Germline-derived CDR1 and CDR2 are SEHNR and FQNEAQ (reference sequence). The V and J ends lost 2 bases and 2 bases, in that order; junction bases with no gene match: 2.

V usage is TRBV28 and J usage is TRBJ2-1, with 11 bases fitting TRBD2. Per the germline V gene, CDR1 is MDHEN and CDR2 is SYDVKM. The CDR3 loop spans 14 amino acids. V shed 4 bases and J 10 bases; nucleotides not matched to a gene: 6. CDR3 DNA: TGTGCCAGCAGTTCTAGCGGGGGGCGGTGGGAGCAGTTCTTC. It specifies CASSSSGGRWEQFF.

The chain is built from TRBV30 and TRBJ1-1; a weak D match, TRBD1 (5 bases). This CDR3 comprises 12 residues. The V gene's germline CDR1 is GTSNPN and CDR2 SVGIG (reference sequence). Between the trimmed V and J ends, which lost 4 bases and 2 bases, there was a span of 8 bases. The CDR3 DNA follows: TGTGCCTGGACCCAGGGAAACACTGAAGCTTTCTTT. Translating it yields CAWTQGNTEAFF.

The gene calls are TRBV7-2 and TRBJ2-1; TRBD1 agrees at 7 bases. The CDR3 length is 15 residues. Germline V gene lookup returns CDR1 SGHTA and CDR2 FQGNSA. Losses at the gene ends were 5 bases for V and 2 bases for J; bases not matched to a gene: 6. CDR3 coding DNA: TGTGCCAGCAGCGAAGACAGGGAACCCTACAATGAGCAGTTCTTC. It specifies CASSEDREPYNEQFF.

CDR3 protein: CASSPDTSGGYEQYF. As DNA, the CDR3 is TGTGCCAGCTCACCAGATACTAGCGGGGGATACGAGCAGTACTTC. The chain employs TRBV18 and TRBJ2-7; 11 nucleotides match TRBD2. The CDR3 consists of 15 residues. J was trimmed by 4 bases and V by 2 bases; bases with no gene match: 4. Germline CDR1 is KGHSH and CDR2 is LQKENI.

V usage is TRBV18 and J usage is TRBJ2-7; 10 bases line up with TRBD2. Germline assignment: CDR1 KGHSH and CDR2 LQKENI. This CDR3 region has 15 residues. V gave up 3 bases and J gave up 6 bases; unmatched junction bases: 8. This CDR3 is CASSPGASGSGEQYF. The CDR3 DNA is TGTGCCAGCTCACCCGGGGCTAGCGGGAGTGGCGAGCAGTACTTC.

This chain links TRBV7-9 with TRBJ1-6; the D is unclear. Deletions cut 7 bases from V and 0 bases from J, with 7 bases between. The length of the CDR3 is 14 residues. CDR1 is SEHNR, CDR2 FQNEAQ, per germline (reference sequence). CDR3 protein: CASTPGSYNSPLHF. CDR3 nucleotides: TGTGCCAGCACCCCAGGCTCCTATAATTCACCCCTCCACTTT. Based on the CDR3 plus reference TRBV7-9 and TRBJ1-6, the full variable domain is DTGVSQNPRHKITKRGQNVTFRCDPISEHNRLYWYRQTLGQGPEFLTYFQNEAQLEKSRLLSDRFSAERPKGSFSTLEIQRTEQGDSAMYLCASTPGSYNSPLHFGNGTRLTVT.

This clone was detected only a few times. V usage is TRBV6-1 and J usage is TRBJ1-2, with 8 bases fitting TRBD1. The ends lost 2 bases at V and 8 bases at J; junction bases unmatched: 7. Germline CDR1 and CDR2: MNHNS and SASEGT. CDR3 length: 14 amino acids. CDR3 nucleotides: TGTGCCAGCAGTGAACCAGGACAGGGACGCGGCTACACCTTC. This translates into CASSEPGQGRGYTF.

J is TRBJ1-1 and V is TRBV12-3 or TRBV12-4, with D perhaps matching TRBD1 (6 bases). The CDR3 covers 13 residues. With 3 bases removed from V and 5 bases from J, the gap between germline ends came to 10 bases. The CDR3 sequence is CASSLGGGTEAFF. CDR3 DNA: TGTGCCAGCAGTTTGGGGGGCGGAACTGAAGCTTTCTTT.

This clone was recorded once. The genes are TRBV25-1 and TRBJ2-3, with 7 bases aligning to TRBD2. Looked up from germline, CDR1 is MGHDK and CDR2 is SYGVNS. V gave up 6 bases and J gave up 0 bases; unmatched junction bases: 3. The CDR3 extends over 14 amino acids. The CDR3 DNA sequence: TGTGCCAGCAGACCCGGGAGGAGCACAGATACGCAGTATTTT. Translating gives CASRPGRSTDTQYF.

J is TRBJ1-4 and V is TRBV29-1; D unclear. The germline V and J ends were trimmed by 6 bases and 0 bases, with 11 bases remaining between them. This CDR3 is 14 amino acids long. Germline V gene lookup returns CDR1 SQVTM and CDR2 ANQGSEA. This CDR3 is CSVPDFATNEKLFF. Here the CDR3 DNA reads TGCAGCGTCCCCGACTTTGCAACTAATGAAAAACTGTTTTTT.

In its sample, this clone was seen once. V usage is TRBV3-1 (or the pseudogene TRBV3-2) and J usage is TRBJ1-5; D perhaps matches TRBD1 (5 bases). Germline CDR1 reads LGHDT; CDR2 reads YNNKEL (reference sequence). V was shortened by 0 bases and J by 3 bases, with 9 bases between the two germline ends. The CDR3 covers 15 residues. In DNA form, the CDR3 reads TGTGCCAGCAGCCAAGATGTGACAGACAATCAGCCCCAGCATTTT. Translated: CASSQDVTDNQPQHF.

A single count supports this clone. The chain uses TRBV12-2 and TRBJ1-5; the table's D call of TRBD1 was not tested on the DNA. TRBV12-2 is a recognized pseudogene. The CDR3 loop spans 19 amino acids. The CDR3 region has the DNA TGTGCAAGTCGCTTAGTAGTGCTGAGACAGTACCATAGCAATCAGCCCCAGCATTTT. It yields the protein CASRLVVLRQYHSNQPQHF.

The CDR3 spells CASSLGTGGNQPQHF. In nucleotides, the CDR3 is TGTGCCAGCAGTCTAGGGACAGGGGGCAATCAGCCCCAGCATTTT. The V gene is TRBV27, the J gene TRBJ1-5, with 10 bases lining up with TRBD1. CDR1 and CDR2 from the germline V gene are MNHEY and SMNVEV (reference sequence). V gave up 5 bases and J gave up 2 bases; unmatched junction bases: 3. This CDR3 contains 15 residues.

The genes are TRBV27 and TRBJ1-2, with no clear D. Germline lookup yields CDR1 MNHEY and CDR2 SMNVEV (reference sequence). This CDR3 has 14 amino acids. Trimming shortened V by 2 bases and J by 0 bases, and 7 bases separated the two germline ends. The CDR3 coding sequence is TGTGCCAGCAGTTTAGGGCCAGCTAACTATGGCTACACCTTC. Protein: CASSLGPANYGYTF.

The chain couples TRBV6-5 to TRBJ1-2; 8 nucleotides line up with TRBD1. The V segment lost 8 bases and the J segment 8 bases; nucleotides outside the gene matches: 7. The CDR3 runs to 12 residues. Germline V CDR1 and CDR2: MNHEY, SVGAGI. The CDR3 loop is CASAEGDRGYTF. The CDR3 nucleotides are TGTGCCAGCGCGGAAGGGGACAGGGGCTACACCTTC.

The chain joins TRBV28 to TRBJ2-1; D perhaps matches TRBD1 (5 bases). Germline CDR1 is MDHEN and CDR2 is SYDVKM. V lost 2 bases and J 6 bases, leaving 17 bases between the germline ends. CDR3 length equals 16 residues. CDR3: CASSLMGQETLNEQFF. In DNA, the CDR3 is TGTGCCAGCAGTTTAATGGGGCAGGAGACCCTCAATGAGCAGTTCTTC.

The rearrangement uses TRBV15 and TRBJ1-1, with D perhaps matching TRBD1 (5 bases). In germline, CDR1 is LNHNV, CDR2 YYDKDF (reference sequence). V gave up 1 base and J gave up 4 bases, with 16 bases separating them. The CDR3 is 16 amino acids. The CDR3 spells CATSRVGRGAGTEAFF. CDR3 DNA sequence: TGTGCCACCAGCAGAGTTGGACGAGGGGCGGGCACTGAAGCTTTCTTT.

This chain joins TRBV5-1 and TRBJ2-3; D is unresolved. V was shortened by 3 bases and J by 6 bases, with 14 bases between the two germline ends. The germline CDR1 and CDR2 sequences are SGHRS and YFSETQ. This CDR3 has 14 residues. Here the CDR3 DNA reads TGCGCCAGCAGCTCCTCGGCACCCAGGGATACGCAGTATTTT. Amino acid sequence: CASSSSAPRDTQYF.

A remark on this clone: An end of the junction does not agree with germline; a read error may underlie this. The chain has TRBV5-1 and TRBJ1-1; 8 bases map to TRBD1. This CDR3 spans 15 amino acids. Per germline, CDR1 SGHRS and CDR2 YFSETQ. This CDR3 is CASSLTGGKGTEAFF. CDR3 DNA sequence: TGCGCCAGCAGCTTGACAGGGGGTAAGGGCACTGAAGCCTTCTTT. The full variable domain, in which reference TRBV5-1 and TRBJ1-1 provide the parts outside the CDR3, is KAGVTQTPRYLIKTRGQQVTLSCSPISGHRSVSWYQQTPGQGLQFLFEYFSETQRNKGNFPGRFSGRQFSNSRSEMNVSTLELGDSALYLCASSLTGGKGTEAFFGQGTRLTVV.